This T cell receptor beta chain is drawn from a study of STAT5B mutations in CD4+ large granular lymphocyte leukemia. Study-level findings and limits: Main leukemic clonotypes were patient-specific, but about 26% appeared at low frequency elsewhere.

This table comes from immunoSEQ multiplex PCR, and its TCRdb copy is limited to in-frame clones, with some not included. The repertoire consists of around 30,000 clones, with about three quarters occurring once and the leading ten covering about 2%. Worth noting for this clone: Its antigen is currently unknown.

Germline CDR1 reads SNHLY; CDR2 reads FYNNEI. The CDR3 spans 14 residues. The V and J ends lost 7 bases and 0 bases respectively, with 9 bases between them. The source is a human donor in good health. The sample consisted of CD4+ T cells from blood buffy coats. V and J are TRBV2 and TRBJ2-2; the D is unclear. In nucleotides, the CDR3 is TGTGCCAGCACCCGAGACACGAACACCGGGGAGCTGTTTTTT. Encoded protein: CASTRDTNTGELFF.